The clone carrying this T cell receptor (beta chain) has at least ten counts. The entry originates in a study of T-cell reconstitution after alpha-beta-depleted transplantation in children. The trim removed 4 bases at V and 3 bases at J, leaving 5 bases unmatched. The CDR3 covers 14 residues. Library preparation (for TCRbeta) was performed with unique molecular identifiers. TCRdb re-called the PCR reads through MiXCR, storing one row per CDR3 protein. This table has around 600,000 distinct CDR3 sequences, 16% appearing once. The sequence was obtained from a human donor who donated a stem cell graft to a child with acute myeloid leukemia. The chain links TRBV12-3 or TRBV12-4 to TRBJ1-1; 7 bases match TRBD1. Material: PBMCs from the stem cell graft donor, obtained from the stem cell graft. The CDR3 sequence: CASSSTGAHTEAFF. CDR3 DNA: TGTGCCAGCAGTTCCACAGGGGCCCACACTGAAGCTTTCTTT.